A selection of T cell receptor beta chains follows, all from one sample in a study of beta chain features in type 1 diabetes. Sequenced by immunoSEQ multiplex PCR; TCRdb stores in-frame clones only, minus some. The table lists 600,000 or so clones, about an eighth of them singletons. Sequencing was performed on naive CD4+ T cells from blood. Source of these receptors: a man aged 30 to 39 with type 1 diabetes. Each CDR3 is given with its conserved first and last residue. The order of the fields is CDR3 DNA, CDR3 protein, clone size, V gene, J gene, D gene. The D gene is left open where the match is weak. Expanded clones get a size class; other rows say once, few or many, or leave the size out.

DNA: TGTGCCAGCAGCTTATTGGGGACAGGGGTGGATACGCAGTATTTT
CDR3: CASSLLGTGVDTQYF
size: .
V: TRBV7-3
J: TRBJ2-3
D: TRBD1

DNA: TGTGCCAGCAGACAGGGAGGTGGCTACACCTTC
CDR3: CASRQGGGYTF
size: few
V: TRBV6-5
J: TRBJ1-2
D: .

DNA: TGTGCCTGGAGTGTAGGGGGTAGCGGGGCAGATACGCAGTATTTT
CDR3: CAWSVGGSGADTQYF
size: .
V: TRBV30
J: TRBJ2-3
D: TRBD2

DNA: TGTGCCAGCAACCAACACCCGGGACAACCCCAAGAGACCCAGTACTTC
CDR3: CASNQHPGQPQETQYF
size: .
V: TRBV7-2
J: TRBJ2-5
D: .

DNA: TGTGCCAGCTCACCAATGGCAACAGGCAACACTGAAGCTTTCTTT
CDR3: CASSPMATGNTEAFF
size: .
V: TRBV18
J: TRBJ1-1
D: .

DNA: TGTGCCAGCAGTTTAGGTCCTTCTCAGGAGACCCAGTACTTC
CDR3: CASSLGPSQETQYF
size: few
V: TRBV7-9
J: TRBJ2-5
D: .

DNA: TGTGCCGGATCTACAGGGAATGGTGGGAATGGCTACACCTTC
CDR3: CAGSTGNGGNGYTF
size: few
V: TRBV6-6
J: TRBJ1-2
D: .

DNA: TGTGCCAGCAGCACTTCCGGGACAGGATACACAGGATACTTC
CDR3: CASSTSGTGYTGYF
size: few
V: TRBV7-8
J: TRBJ2-5
D: TRBD1

DNA: TGTGCCAGCAGCTTGGCCGGGAATCAGCCCCAGCATTTT
CDR3: CASSLAGNQPQHF
size: .
V: TRBV5-4
J: TRBJ1-5
D: .

DNA: TGTGCTAGTGGTTTCGGGAGGGGTTCGGCAGAGACCCAGTACTTC
CDR3: CASGFGRGSAETQYF
size: few
V: TRBV12-5
J: TRBJ2-5
D: TRBD2

DNA: TGTGCCAGCAGCCCGAACACCGGGGAGCTGTTTTTT
CDR3: CASSPNTGELFF
size: .
V: TRBV14
J: TRBJ2-2
D: .

DNA: TGTGCCAGCAGTTACCTAGCGGGGGGTGAGCAGTTCTTC
CDR3: CASSYLAGGEQFF
size: .
V: TRBV6-5
J: TRBJ2-1
D: TRBD2

DNA: TGTGCCAGCAGTGAAGTTCTCCCACCTGAAGCTTTCTTT
CDR3: CASSEVLPPEAFF
size: few
V: TRBV6-1
J: TRBJ1-1
D: .

DNA: TGTGCCAGCAGCCTAGACTTAGCCAAAAACATTCAGTACTTC
CDR3: CASSLDLAKNIQYF
size: .
V: TRBV7-2
J: TRBJ2-4
D: .

DNA: TGTGCCAGCAGCTCCCAGGCTAATAGCAATCAGCCCCAGCATTTT
CDR3: CASSSQANSNQPQHF
size: .
V: TRBV7-2
J: TRBJ1-5
D: .

DNA: TGTGCCAGCAGCTTAGGGGACAGGGAAAGCGGCTACACCTTC
CDR3: CASSLGDRESGYTF
size: few
V: TRBV7-2
J: TRBJ1-2
D: TRBD1

DNA: TGTGCCAGCTCTGGCGCGGCGGCGACTAGCGAGTACGAGCAGTACTTC
CDR3: CASSGAAATSEYEQYF
size: .
V: TRBV28
J: TRBJ2-7
D: TRBD2

DNA: TGTGCCAGCAGCCCTGGACAGGGACGATACGAGCAGTACTTC
CDR3: CASSPGQGRYEQYF
size: .
V: TRBV16
J: TRBJ2-7
D: TRBD1

DNA: TGTGCCAGCAGTTATGCGGGTGAAAAACTGTTTTTT
CDR3: CASSYAGEKLFF
size: .
V: TRBV28
J: TRBJ1-4
D: .

DNA: TGTGCCAGCAGTGTGGAGTTGGGCAATCAGCCCCAGCATTTT
CDR3: CASSVELGNQPQHF
size: few
V: TRBV2
J: TRBJ1-5
D: .

DNA: TGCGCCAGCAGCTTGGACCGGGTACCTAATGAAAAACTGTTTTTT
CDR3: CASSLDRVPNEKLFF
size: few
V: TRBV5-1
J: TRBJ1-4
D: .

DNA: TGTGCCAGCAGACAATTAGGCGGGAGGGACCGAGAGACCCAGTACTTC
CDR3: CASRQLGGRDRETQYF
size: .
V: TRBV27
J: TRBJ2-5
D: TRBD2

DNA: TGTGCCAGCAGCCGATATGACGGATACCAAGAGACCCAGTACTTC
CDR3: CASSRYDGYQETQYF
size: .
V: TRBV6-5
J: TRBJ2-5
D: .